One sample yielded the 23 T cell receptor beta chains listed below, sequenced in a study of OX40 agonist ivuxolimab in advanced cancers. Profiling relied on immunoSEQ multiplex PCR, and the TCRdb table lists in-frame clones only, not all of them. In the table there are around 50,000 clones, almost 85% of which are singletons. The material was CD4+ or CD8+ T cells sorted from blood, obtained in a trial of the OX40 agonist ivuxolimab. The receptors derive from an adult with an advanced solid tumor such as melanoma, head and neck, liver or kidney cancer.

This sequence joins TRBV7-9 and TRBJ2-7; weak D call: TRBD2 (5 bases). V shed 5 bases and J shed 0 bases, with 11 bases lying between them. Germline V lookup: CDR1 SEHNR, CDR2 FQNEAQ (reference sequence). The CDR3 sequence is 14 residues long. The CDR3 spells CASSIIGNSYEQYF. The CDR3 DNA follows: TGTGCCAGCAGCATAATCGGGAACTCCTACGAGCAGTACTTC.

The chain links TRBV5-4 to TRBJ2-7; D unresolved. V shed 4 bases and J shed 2 bases, with 13 bases lying between them. Germline values: CDR1 SGHNT, CDR2 YYREEE (reference sequence). The length of the CDR3 is 14 residues. CDR3 nucleotide sequence: TGTGCCAGCAGCGGGTCTCAACGAGCCTACGAGCAGTACTTC. Its translation is CASSGSQRAYEQYF.

The rearrangement links TRBV11-2 to TRBJ2-3, with 7 positions matching TRBD2. Germline CDR1 SGHAT, CDR2 FQNNGV. The CDR3 spans 16 residues. The J segment lost 0 bases and the V segment lost 4 bases, leaving 7 bases of the junction unmatched. The CDR3 sequence is CASSSILADSTDTQYF. Written as DNA, the CDR3 is TGTGCCAGCAGCTCAATCCTAGCGGACAGCACAGATACGCAGTATTTT.

This clone was detected only once. V gene TRBV27 combines with J gene TRBJ2-2; D gene ambiguous. V shed 2 bases and J shed 1 base, with 8 bases lying between them. Germline values: CDR1 MNHEY, CDR2 SMNVEV (reference sequence). CDR3 size: 15 residues. The CDR3 DNA reads as TGTGCCAGCAGTTTAATTTTGGGGAACACCGGGGAGCTGTTTTTT. Its translation: CASSLILGNTGELFF.

This clone is labeled as medium-sized. The chain uses TRBV5-4 and TRBJ2-7, with 11 bases identical to TRBD1. Looked up from germline, CDR1 is SGHNT and CDR2 is YYREEE (reference sequence). The CDR3 is made up of 14 amino acids. The V segment lost 6 bases and the J segment 1 base; nucleotides outside the gene matches: 3. CDR3: CASNRDRGSYEQYF. The CDR3 coding sequence is TGTGCCAGCAACCGGGACAGGGGGTCCTACGAGCAGTACTTC.

The chain is built from TRBV10-2 and TRBJ2-2; 13 bases fit TRBD2. The germline gives CDR1 WSHSY, CDR2 SAAADI. This CDR3 has 15 amino acids. With 9 bases clipped from V and 4 bases from J, the junction kept 5 bases outside the gene matches. CDR3 sequence (DNA): TGCGCCAGTCAACTAGCGGGAGGGGGCACCGGGGAGCTGTTTTTT. Its protein is CASQLAGGGTGELFF.

This chain joins TRBV18 and TRBJ2-7, with 7 nucleotides matching TRBD1. This CDR3 has 14 amino acids. In germline, CDR1 is KGHSH, CDR2 LQKENI. V dropped 3 bases and J dropped 0; count of bases not matched to a gene: 2. The CDR3 protein is CASSPGQSSYEQYF. The CDR3 DNA sequence: TGTGCCAGCTCACCGGGACAGAGCTCCTACGAGCAGTACTTC. Based on the CDR3 plus reference TRBV18 and TRBJ2-7, the full variable domain is NAGVMQNPRHLVRRRGQEARLRCSPMKGHSHVYWYRQLPEEGLKFMVYLQKENIIDESGMPKERFSAEFPKEGPSILRIQQVVRGDSAAYFCASSPGQSSYEQYFGPGTRLTVT.

The V and J genes are TRBV27 and TRBJ2-2, with D unresolved. Trimming cost V 4 bases and J 6 bases, with 6 bases left between them. The CDR3 totals 12 residues. Germline values: CDR1 MNHEY, CDR2 SMNVEV (reference sequence). Here the CDR3 reads CASSSPPGELFF. For the CDR3, the DNA is TGTGCCAGCAGTTCCCCTCCCGGGGAGCTGTTTTTT.

The V gene is TRBV19, the J gene TRBJ2-3, with D unclear. Trimming cost V 3 bases and J 3 bases, with 10 bases left between them. Germline V gene sequence: CDR1 LNHDA, CDR2 SQIVND (reference sequence). This CDR3 contains 14 residues. The CDR3 coding sequence is TGTGCCAGTAGTATCACCATAAAGACAGATACGCAGTATTTT. This translates into CASSITIKTDTQYF.

The CDR3 reads CASSHQDSAKNIQYF. CDR3 in DNA: TGTGCCAGCAGCCATCAGGACAGTGCCAAAAACATTCAGTACTTC. The chain joins TRBV4-2 to TRBJ2-4; a weak D match, TRBD1 (6 bases). V was trimmed by 3 bases and J by 1 base, leaving 10 bases between them. This CDR3 is 15 amino acids long. CDR1 and CDR2 from the germline V gene are LGHNA and YNFKEQ.

The chain combines TRBV5-1 with TRBJ2-6, with 9 bases fitting TRBD1. V trimming: 4 bases; J trimming: 1 base; junction bases outside the gene matches: 9. The CDR3 is 18 residues long. CDR1 is SGHRS and CDR2 is YFSETQ in the germline V gene. CDR3 region: CASSAEGQGRSGANVLTF. CDR3 bases: TGCGCCAGCAGCGCGGAGGGACAGGGACGTTCTGGGGCCAACGTCCTGACTTTC.

The V gene is TRBV7-9, the J gene TRBJ1-4, with TRBD1 as a possible D gene (6 bases). Germline values: CDR1 SEHNR, CDR2 FQNEAQ (reference sequence). The CDR3 spans 15 residues. V was clipped by 0 bases and J by 4 bases, with 9 bases between them. CDR3 bases: TGTGCCAGCAGCTTAGCAAGGGGGATTAATGAAAAACTGTTTTTT. Residues: CASSLARGINEKLFF.

This clone was counted a few times. This chain joins TRBV6-6 and TRBJ2-3; 10 nucleotides agree with TRBD2. The CDR3 contains 12 residues. V lost 11 bases and J lost 4; bases outside the gene matches: 3. CDR1 and CDR2 from the germline V gene are MNHNY and SVGAGI (reference sequence). This CDR3 reads CAGGLAPDTQYF. CDR3 in DNA: TGTGCCGGGGGACTAGCGCCAGATACGCAGTATTTT.

V gene TRBV5-1 combines with J gene TRBJ2-1; TRBD2 aligns across 10 bases. The length of the CDR3 is 15 residues. J lost 7 bases, V lost 0 bases, and 4 bases had no gene match. Germline assignment: CDR1 SGHRS and CDR2 YFSETQ. The CDR3 region is CASSLEAGGLNEQFF. In nucleotides, the CDR3 is TGCGCCAGCAGCTTGGAAGCGGGAGGGCTAAATGAGCAGTTCTTC.

Concerning this clone itself: The same CDR3 arises from other DNA sequences in this sample as well. V and J are TRBV30 and TRBJ2-7; D unresolved. Trimming shortened V by 0 bases and J by 6 bases, and 9 bases separated the two germline ends. The germline V gene has CDR1 GTSNPN and CDR2 SVGIG (reference sequence). The CDR3 covers 12 residues. CDR3 sequence reads: CAWSVLSGEQYF. The CDR3 nucleotides read TGTGCCTGGAGTGTACTCTCCGGCGAGCAGTACTTC.

This chain connects TRBV5-6 to TRBJ1-2, with 7 bases lining up with TRBD1. Germline V gives CDR1 SGHDT, CDR2 YYEEEE. After removal of 0 bases from V and 8 bases from J, the junction contained 10 bases not matched to a gene. The CDR3 extends over 15 amino acids. The CDR3 is CASSLALGQAVGYTF. CDR3 nucleotide sequence: TGTGCCAGCAGCTTGGCCCTTGGACAGGCGGTCGGCTACACCTTC.

The chain has TRBV10-1 and TRBJ2-1; no reliable D call. The CDR3 has 14 residues. Germline lookup yields CDR1 WNHNN and CDR2 SYGVQD (reference sequence). Trimming pared 6 bases from V and 6 bases from J, leaving 15 bases between. CDR3 bases: TGCGCCAGCAGCGTGACGTCGGTCTCCAATGAGCAGTTCTTC. This translates into CASSVTSVSNEQFF.

Only one count was recorded for this clone. This sequence joins TRBV5-4 and TRBJ1-2; D might be TRBD1 (5 bases). This CDR3 contains 15 residues. With 6 bases removed from V and 4 bases from J, the gap between germline ends came to 19 bases. Germline V gene lookup returns CDR1 SGHNT and CDR2 YYREEE (reference sequence). CDR3 in amino acids: CASTPTGTAGYGYTF. Here the CDR3 DNA reads TGTGCCAGCACACCCACCGGGACGGCCGGCTATGGCTACACCTTC.

V gene TRBV7-9 combines with J gene TRBJ1-4; 8 nucleotides match TRBD1. V shed 4 bases, J shed 3 bases, and the junction held 13 bases outside the gene matches. CDR3 length: 18 residues. CDR1 and CDR2 (germline): SEHNR, FQNEAQ (reference sequence). This CDR3 reads CASSSSKKSTGANEKLFF. CDR3 nucleotide sequence: TGTGCCAGCAGCTCCTCCAAAAAGTCGACAGGGGCTAATGAAAAACTGTTTTTT.

This sequence joins TRBV29-1 and TRBJ2-2, with 14 bases lining up with TRBD2. Germline V gene lookup returns CDR1 SQVTM and CDR2 ANQGSEA. The CDR3 extends over 19 amino acids. V lost 1 base and J lost 3; bases outside the gene matches: 10. DNA of the CDR3: TGCAGCGTTGAAGGGATACAGGGGACTAGCGGGAGCTACACCGGGGAGCTGTTTTTT. Its translation is CSVEGIQGTSGSYTGELFF.

The chain links TRBV27 to TRBJ2-7; D not certain. Germline V gene data show CDR1 as MNHEY and CDR2 as SMNVEV (reference sequence). The length of the CDR3 is 16 residues. The V end lost 3 bases, the J end lost 1 base, and 16 bases lay between the germline ends. DNA of the CDR3: TGTGCCAGCAGTTTTGGTTTAGGGCGGCAATCCTACGAGCAGTACTTC. Protein product: CASSFGLGRQSYEQYF.

The chain is built from TRBV28 and TRBJ2-7; 9 bases match TRBD2. Trimming took 2 bases from V and 5 from J; bases not matched to a gene: 7. This CDR3 is built from 15 residues. Per germline, CDR1 MDHEN and CDR2 SYDVKM. The CDR3, as DNA: TGTGCCAGCAGTTTAGTGTTAGCGGGAGCCCACGAGCAGTACTTC. This sequence encodes CASSLVLAGAHEQYF.

This rearrangement joins TRBV15 to TRBJ2-1, with D possibly TRBD2 on 5 matching bases. The CDR3 is 15 amino acids. The germline gives CDR1 LNHNV, CDR2 YYDKDF (reference sequence). With 1 base removed from V and 0 bases from J, the gap between germline ends came to 7 bases. The CDR3 region has the DNA TGTGCCACCAGCAGAGGGAGGAGCTCCTACAATGAGCAGTTCTTC. Amino acid sequence: CATSRGRSSYNEQFF.